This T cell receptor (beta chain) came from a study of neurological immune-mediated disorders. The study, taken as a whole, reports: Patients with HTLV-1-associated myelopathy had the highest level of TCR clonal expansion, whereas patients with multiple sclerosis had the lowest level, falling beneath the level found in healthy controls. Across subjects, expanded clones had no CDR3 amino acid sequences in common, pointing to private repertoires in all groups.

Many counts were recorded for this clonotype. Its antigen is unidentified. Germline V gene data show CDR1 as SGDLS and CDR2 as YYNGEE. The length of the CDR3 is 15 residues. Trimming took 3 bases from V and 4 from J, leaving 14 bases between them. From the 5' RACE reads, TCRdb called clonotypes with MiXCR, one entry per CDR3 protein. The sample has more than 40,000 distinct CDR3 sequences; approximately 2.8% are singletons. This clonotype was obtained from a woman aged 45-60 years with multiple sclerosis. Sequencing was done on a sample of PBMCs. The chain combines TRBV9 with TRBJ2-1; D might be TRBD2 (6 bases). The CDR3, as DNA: TGTGCCAGCAGCGAGGCTAGCGTCGCTTACAATGAGCAGTTCTTC. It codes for CASSEASVAYNEQFF.